The 28 T cell receptor beta chains below come from one sample, sequenced in a study of blood T cell repertoires in COVID-19 (dated by TCRdb to 2018 to 2020). The library relied on the immunoSEQ multiplex PCR assay. TCRdb limited this immuneACCESS table to in-frame rearrangements with V and J called. A share of clones is missing; checked studies link under half to unresolved V genes, and the rest is unexplained. The sample table records approximately 120,000 clones; 84% of these occur just once. Around 13% of the sample is held by the ten biggest clonotypes. Input material: peripheral blood. These receptors were obtained from a human donor in a cohort sampled during active COVID-19.

The chain carries TRBV18 and TRBJ2-5; 10 bases map to TRBD2. V lost 6 bases, J lost 4 bases, and 5 bases stayed unmatched. Germline CDR1 is KGHSH and CDR2 is LQKENI. The CDR3 loop spans 14 amino acids. Written as DNA, the CDR3 is TGTGCCAGCTCCGGGGCTAGCGGGGGAGAGACCCAGTACTTC. Encoded protein: CASSGASGGETQYF.

The V gene is TRBV20-1, the J gene TRBJ2-7; tentative D call: TRBD1 (5 bases). Germline V CDR1 and CDR2: DFQATT, SNEGSKA (reference sequence). The CDR3 length is 11 residues. V was clipped by 5 bases and J by 3 bases, with 8 bases between them. The CDR3 loop is CSALRDYEQYF. CDR3 sequence (DNA): TGCAGTGCTCTCAGGGACTACGAGCAGTACTTC.

The J gene is TRBJ1-1, the V gene TRBV18, with D possibly being TRBD1 (5 bases). V was cut by 2 bases and J by 2 bases, with 9 bases left in between. Germline CDR1 is KGHSH and CDR2 is LQKENI. CDR3 size: 14 residues. CDR3 DNA sequence: TGTGCCAGCTCACCAACCAGGGCAAACACTGAAGCTTTCTTT. Amino acids: CASSPTRANTEAFF.

V gene TRBV6-5 combines with J gene TRBJ1-2; D perhaps matches TRBD1 (5 bases). V was trimmed by 5 bases and J by 6 bases, leaving 13 bases between them. Germline CDR1 and CDR2: MNHEY and SVGAGI. CDR3 size: 13 residues. For the CDR3, the DNA is TGTGCCAGCAGTCACCAGGAAGGGGATGGCTACACCTTC. The encoded protein is CASSHQEGDGYTF.

This clone was counted between two and nine times. The rearrangement uses TRBV29-1 and TRBJ1-2; the D gene is possibly TRBD1 (6 bases). Per germline, CDR1 SQVTM and CDR2 ANQGSEA. Trimming pared 6 bases from V and 0 bases from J, leaving 17 bases between. CDR3 length: 15 amino acids. CDR3 loop: CSVASGTTPNYGYTF. The CDR3, as DNA: TGCAGCGTGGCCTCCGGGACAACTCCTAACTATGGCTACACCTTC.

The chain is built from TRBV6-5 and TRBJ2-7; the match to TRBD2 covers 8 bases. The CDR3 is made up of 14 amino acids. Germline-derived CDR1 and CDR2 are MNHEY and SVGAGI. The V gene end was trimmed by 6 bases and the J gene end by 5 bases; junction bases not matched to a gene: 9. CDR3 in DNA: TGTGCCAGCAGGACGGGACCGGGGGGGGACGAGCAGTACTTC. This gives the protein CASRTGPGGDEQYF.

The rearrangement links TRBV19 to TRBJ2-4; possible D gene TRBD2, 6 bases. Germline loops: CDR1 LNHDA, CDR2 SQIVND (reference sequence). Trimming took 4 bases from V and 8 from J, leaving 15 bases between them. The CDR3 consists of 14 residues. CDR3: CASSNSGTSDIQYF. The DNA for the CDR3 is TGTGCCAGTAGTAATTCAGGGACTTCGGACATTCAGTACTTC.

The chain couples TRBV12-5 to TRBJ2-7; TRBD1 might be the D (6 bases). V was cut by 3 bases and J by 2 bases, with 8 bases left in between. There are 13 residues in the CDR3. Germline assignment: CDR1 LGHNT and CDR2 FRNRAP. The CDR3 spells CASGFRDTYEQYF. CDR3 in DNA: TGTGCTAGTGGTTTCCGGGACACCTACGAGCAGTACTTC. The whole variable domain, remainder taken from reference TRBV12-5 and TRBJ2-7, is DARVTQTPRHKVTEMGQEVTMRCQPILGHNTVFWYRQTMMQGLELLAYFRNRAPLDDSGMPKDRFSAEMPDATLATLKIQPSEPRDSAVYFCASGFRDTYEQYFGPGTRLTVT.

The gene calls are TRBV5-5 and TRBJ2-1; 9 nucleotides line up with TRBD1. Losses at the gene ends were 4 bases for V and 7 bases for J; bases not matched to a gene: 6. The CDR3 has 14 amino acids. CDR1 and CDR2 (germline): SGHKS, YYEKEE (reference sequence). The DNA for the CDR3 is TGTGCCAGCAGCCGGGGACAGGGTAGGAATGAGCAGTTCTTC. Translated, it gives CASSRGQGRNEQFF.

V and J are TRBV3-1 (or the pseudogene TRBV3-2) and TRBJ2-2; D perhaps matches TRBD2 (6 bases). The V end lost 3 bases, the J end lost 8 bases, and 25 bases lay between the germline ends. CDR3 size: 18 residues. CDR1 is LGHDT and CDR2 is YNNKEL in the germline V gene (reference sequence). DNA for the CDR3: TGTGCCAGCAGCCAGCATGGCGAAAGGGGAGGATTCGGAGGGGAGCTGTTTTTT. Protein: CASSQHGERGGFGGELFF.

The chain uses TRBV11-2 and TRBJ2-1, with TRBD2 as a possible D gene (6 bases). The ends were cut back, 0 bases at V and 8 bases at J, with 14 bases in the middle. Per germline, CDR1 SGHAT and CDR2 FQNNGV. CDR3 length equals 15 residues. The chain's CDR3 is CASSLEPGEFYEQFF. The CDR3 nucleotides are TGTGCCAGCAGCTTAGAACCGGGGGAGTTCTATGAGCAGTTCTTC. Full variable domain (outside the CDR3, taken from reference TRBV11-2 and TRBJ2-1): EAGVAQSPRYKIIEKRQSVAFWCNPISGHATLYWYQQILGQGPKLLIQFQNNGVVDDSQLPKDRFSAERLKGVDSTLKIQPAKLEDSAVYLCASSLEPGEFYEQFFGPGTRLTVL.

V usage is TRBV20-1 and J usage is TRBJ1-6; a weak D match, TRBD1 (6 bases). The germline V gene has CDR1 DFQATT and CDR2 SNEGSKA (reference sequence). The CDR3 consists of 13 residues. The ends were cut back, 3 bases at V and 7 bases at J, with 10 bases in the middle. CDR3 nucleotide sequence: TGCAGTGCTAGTCCGGACAGAAATTCACCCCTCCACTTT. Protein product: CSASPDRNSPLHF.

The genes are TRBV6-5 and TRBJ1-2, with TRBD1 as a possible D gene (6 bases). The V gene lost 0 bases and the J gene lost 12 bases, with 14 bases spanning the gap. The CDR3 is made up of 13 amino acids. Germline CDR1 reads MNHEY; CDR2 reads SVGAGI. This CDR3 reads CASSYSAGDRDTF. The CDR3 DNA reads as TGTGCCAGCAGTTACTCGGCAGGGGACCGCGACACCTTC.

This clone was counted a single time. The chain employs TRBV5-1 and TRBJ2-7, with D possibly being TRBD1 (6 bases). In germline, CDR1 is SGHRS, CDR2 YFSETQ. The V and J ends lost 1 base and 6 bases respectively, with 14 bases between them. The CDR3 loop spans 14 amino acids. The CDR3 region is CASSLQAGAGEQYF. The CDR3 DNA is TGCGCCAGCAGCTTGCAGGCAGGGGCGGGCGAGCAGTACTTC. Drawing the rest from reference TRBV5-1 and TRBJ2-7, the complete variable domain is KAGVTQTPRYLIKTRGQQVTLSCSPISGHRSVSWYQQTPGQGLQFLFEYFSETQRNKGNFPGRFSGRQFSNSRSEMNVSTLELGDSALYLCASSLQAGAGEQYFGPGTRLTVT.

The chain has TRBV15 and TRBJ1-5, with D tentatively TRBD1 (5 bases). The CDR3 contains 17 residues. Looked up from germline, CDR1 is LNHNV and CDR2 is YYDKDF (reference sequence). Trimming shortened V by 1 base and J by 0 bases, and 13 bases separated the two germline ends. The CDR3 protein is CATSRVPQGNSNQPQHF. CDR3 sequence (DNA): TGTGCCACCAGCAGAGTCCCGCAGGGTAATAGCAATCAGCCCCAGCATTTT.

V is TRBV12-5 and J is TRBJ2-3; 10 bases line up with TRBD1. Germline V CDR1 and CDR2: LGHNT, FRNRAP. Losses at the gene ends were 6 bases for V and 6 bases for J; bases not matched to a gene: 9. The CDR3 is made up of 15 amino acids. In nucleotides, the CDR3 is TGTGCTAGTGGGGACGGACAGGGGGAGGGGGATACGCAGTATTTT. Amino acids: CASGDGQGEGDTQYF.

This chain joins TRBV4-1 and TRBJ2-7, with 7 positions matching TRBD2. Germline-derived CDR1 and CDR2 are MGHRA and YSYEKL. This CDR3 comprises 16 residues. V shed 3 bases, J shed 9 bases, and the junction held 17 bases outside the gene matches. CDR3 region: CASSQGREAGTPGQYF. CDR3 DNA: TGCGCCAGCAGCCAGGGCCGGGAGGCAGGAACCCCGGGGCAGTACTTC.

This sequence joins TRBV13 and TRBJ2-1; possible D gene TRBD2, 6 bases. V was shortened by 4 bases and J by 6 bases, with 13 bases between the two germline ends. Germline V lookup: CDR1 PRHDT, CDR2 FYEKMQ (reference sequence). The CDR3 consists of 14 residues. The CDR3 DNA is TGTGCCAGCAGCTCCCGAGGCGGGGTCAATGAGCAGTTCTTC. It encodes CASSSRGGVNEQFF.

V gene TRBV18 combines with J gene TRBJ2-7; tentative D call: TRBD2 (6 bases). The CDR3 has 12 amino acids. Looked up from germline, CDR1 is KGHSH and CDR2 is LQKENI. The V and J ends lost 3 bases and 5 bases respectively, with 8 bases between them. The CDR3 coding sequence is TGTGCCAGCTCACCCCGCGGGGACGAGCAGTACTTC. Translated, it gives CASSPRGDEQYF.

The genes are TRBV21-1 and TRBJ2-1; whether TRBD2, the table's D call, matches the DNA was not checked. TRBV21-1 is assigned pseudogene status. The CDR3 is 14 residues long. The CDR3, as DNA: TGTGCCAGACCTAGCCACAACGGTAGAAATGAGCAGTTCTTC. This translates into CARPSHNGRNEQFF.

A single count supports this clone. The chain links TRBV5-1 to TRBJ2-5; 9 nucleotides agree with TRBD1. In germline, CDR1 is SGHRS, CDR2 YFSETQ. Trimming removed 4 bases from V and 5 bases from J; junction bases left unmatched: 6. The CDR3 loop spans 14 amino acids. The CDR3: CASSVGTGRETQYF. The CDR3 DNA reads as TGCGCCAGCAGCGTTGGGACAGGGCGGGAGACCCAGTACTTC.

This chain links TRBV3-1 (or the pseudogene TRBV3-2) with TRBJ2-7; 7 nucleotides align to TRBD1. This CDR3 spans 16 amino acids. The V gene end was trimmed by 4 bases and the J gene end by 4 bases; junction bases not matched to a gene: 13. CDR1 and CDR2 (germline): LGHDT, YNNKEL (reference sequence). The CDR3 loop reads CASSRHRQGGLYEQYF. In DNA form, the CDR3 reads TGTGCCAGCAGCCGCCACCGACAGGGCGGACTTTACGAGCAGTACTTC.

The genes are TRBV4-1 and TRBJ2-7; 12 bases are shared with TRBD1. CDR1 is MGHRA, CDR2 YSYEKL, per germline. Unmatched junction bases numbered 7, after V lost 3 bases and J lost 7 bases. The CDR3 runs 15 residues. The CDR3 DNA reads as TGCGCCAGCAGCCAGTCGGGACAGGGGGCGCGGGAGCAGTACTTC. This sequence encodes CASSQSGQGAREQYF.

The chain joins TRBV4-1 to TRBJ1-3; 7 positions match TRBD1. Trimming took 1 base from V and 4 from J; bases not matched to a gene: 10. Germline V gene lookup returns CDR1 MGHRA and CDR2 YSYEKL. The CDR3 loop spans 17 amino acids. The CDR3 DNA follows: TGCGCCAGCAGCCAAGGACAGGGAAGAGGATACGGAAACACCATATATTTT. Encoded protein: CASSQGQGRGYGNTIYF.

This CDR3 reads CASTMGLAGEQFF. The CDR3 DNA reads as TGTGCCAGCACCATGGGTCTAGCGGGAGAGCAGTTCTTC. The J gene is TRBJ2-1, the V gene TRBV12-3 or TRBV12-4; 9 nucleotides line up with TRBD2. CDR3 size: 13 residues. V shed 7 bases, J shed 10 bases, and the junction held 8 bases outside the gene matches.

This clone was seen a single time. The chain couples TRBV18 to TRBJ1-2, with D uncertain. The CDR3 contains 13 residues. Looked up from germline, CDR1 is KGHSH and CDR2 is LQKENI. Trimming took 6 bases from V and 0 from J, leaving 8 bases between them. The DNA for the CDR3 is TGTGCCAGCTCGGCCTCCGCTAACTATGGCTACACCTTC. This gives the protein CASSASANYGYTF.

V is TRBV19 and J is TRBJ2-5; no clear D. The germline V and J ends were trimmed by 4 bases and 1 base, with 10 bases remaining between them. CDR3 length: 14 amino acids. The germline V gene encodes CDR1 LNHDA and CDR2 SQIVND (reference sequence). The CDR3 sequence: CASSKMSGQETQYF. The CDR3 DNA follows: TGTGCCAGTAGTAAAATGTCAGGCCAAGAGACCCAGTACTTC.

Concerning this clone: Other DNA sequences in this specimen translate into the identical CDR3. This chain joins TRBV4-1 and TRBJ2-7, with TRBD1 identical over 8 bases. The CDR3 consists of 14 residues. Germline V gene lookup returns CDR1 MGHRA and CDR2 YSYEKL. V lost 1 base and J lost 4; bases outside the gene matches: 3. For the CDR3, the DNA is TGCGCCAGCAGCCAAGTGGACAGGGATTACGAGCAGTACTTC. It codes for CASSQVDRDYEQYF.